This is a list of T cell receptor beta chains from one sample in a study of molecular identifiers for immune sequencing clone quantification. In TCRdb, the PCR reads were re-called with MiXCR into one record per CDR3 protein. The sample holds 550,000 to 750,000 distinct CDR3 sequences, 20% seen once. The sequenced sample was naive CD8+ T cells from blood, with Jurkat cell RNA spiked in. The receptors originated from a human donor in good health. Some libraries in this study had Jurkat cell RNA spiked in. Each CDR3 is given with its conserved first and last residue. A D gene is named only where the DNA matches it firmly. The listing skips clone size in some rows; elsewhere it reads once, few, many or a size class.

j_gene | d_gene | abundance | v_gene | CDR3aa | CDR3nt
TRBJ1-1 | . | many | TRBV28 | CASSSETTGNTEAFF | TGTGCCAGCAGTTCCGAAACGACAGGGAACACTGAAGCTTTCTTT
TRBJ2-1 | . | . | TRBV19 | CASSIQDSYNEQFF | TGTGCCAGTAGTATACAGGACTCCTACAATGAGCAGTTCTTC
TRBJ2-7 | . | many | TRBV10-3 | CATHAGQGEQYF | TGTGCCACCCATGCGGGGCAGGGTGAGCAGTACTTC
TRBJ1-4 | TRBD1 | . | TRBV9 | CASSEGTGNEKLFF | TGTGCCAGCAGCGAAGGGACAGGAAATGAAAAACTGTTTTTT
TRBJ2-5 | . | . | TRBV12-3/TRBV12-4 | CASSFNFPTQYF | TGTGCCAGCAGTTTTAACTTTCCGACCCAGTACTTC
TRBJ2-1 | . | . | TRBV14 | CASSQGAWEFF | TGTGCCAGCAGCCAAGGGGCTTGGGAGTTCTTC
TRBJ1-1 | . | . | TRBV7-2 | CVSSPEGIMNTEAFF | TGTGTCAGCAGTCCCGAGGGGATTATGAACACTGAAGCTTTCTTT
TRBJ2-7 | TRBD1 | . | TRBV12-5 | CASGLPGQGIGYEQYF | TGTGCTAGTGGTCTGCCGGGACAGGGAATTGGGTACGAGCAGTACTTC
TRBJ1-1 | . | few | TRBV7-9 | CASSLATAPMNTEAFF | TGTGCCAGCAGCTTAGCGACAGCGCCGATGAACACTGAAGCTTTCTTT
TRBJ2-5 | TRBD2 | many | TRBV7-2 | CASSIPTSGQETQYF | TGTGCCAGCAGCATACCGACTAGCGGCCAAGAGACCCAGTACTTC
TRBJ1-1 | TRBD1 | many | TRBV7-2 | CASSPTTGGITEAFF | TGTGCCAGCAGCCCGACAACAGGGGGCATAACTGAAGCTTTCTTT
TRBJ1-2 | . | few | TRBV4-3 | CASSQDIKGPNYGYTF | TGCGCCAGCAGCCAAGATATTAAGGGCCCGAACTATGGCTACACCTTC
TRBJ2-7 | . | few | TRBV7-6 | CASSLARGLHEQYF | TGTGCCAGCAGCTTAGCCAGGGGTCTCCACGAGCAGTACTTC
TRBJ2-7 | TRBD2 | many | TRBV4-3 | CASSQAGSSGSYEQYF | TGCGCCAGCAGCCAAGCCGGTTCGAGCGGGAGCTACGAGCAGTACTTC
TRBJ2-7 | . | . | TRBV19 | CASSIVPDPYEQYF | TGTGCCAGTAGTATAGTGCCGGACCCCTACGAGCAGTACTTC
TRBJ1-6 | . | few | TRBV10-3 | CAISEFNSPLHF | TGTGCCATCAGTGAGTTTAATTCACCCCTCCACTTT
TRBJ2-6 | TRBD2 | . | TRBV7-3 | CANSLTPPTSGWTGANVLTF | TGTGCCAACAGCTTAACCCCACCGACTAGCGGGTGGACTGGGGCCAACGTCCTGACTTTC
TRBJ2-2 | TRBD2 | . | TRBV4-3 | CAVSQEGTSGVGTGELFF | TGCGCCGTCAGCCAAGAGGGTACTAGCGGAGTAGGGACCGGGGAGCTGTTTTTT
TRBJ2-2 | . | many | TRBV27 | CASSPDGTTDTGELFF | TGTGCCAGCAGTCCCGACGGGACAACGGACACCGGGGAGCTGTTTTTT
TRBJ1-1 | . | few | TRBV7-9 | CASSPVTGMNTEAFF | TGTGCCAGCAGCCCGGTGACAGGAATGAACACTGAAGCTTTCTTT
TRBJ2-7 | . | many | TRBV30 | CAFYDSMIYEQYF | TGTGCCTTTTACGACAGTATGATCTACGAGCAGTACTTC
TRBJ2-7 | . | many | TRBV6-2/TRBV6-3 | CASSYPGATYEQYF | TGTGCCAGCAGTTACCCGGGAGCTACCTACGAGCAGTACTTC
TRBJ2-7 | . | . | TRBV5-4 | CASSTADLTYEQYF | TGTGCCAGCAGCACGGCGGATCTTACCTACGAGCAGTACTTC
TRBJ2-7 | TRBD1 | many | TRBV7-2 | CASSHRTGTYEQYF | TGTGCCAGCAGCCACCGGACAGGGACCTACGAGCAGTACTTC
TRBJ2-5 | TRBD1 | few | TRBV2 | CASSGTGELWETQYF | TGTGCCAGCAGTGGGACAGGGGAATTGTGGGAGACCCAGTACTTC
TRBJ1-3 | TRBD1 | many | TRBV3-1 | CASSPSPQGFGNTIYF | TGTGCCAGCAGCCCCAGCCCACAGGGGTTTGGAAACACCATATATTTT
TRBJ2-7 | . | few | TRBV27 | CASSLAAGLTHEQYF | TGTGCCAGCAGTTTGGCGGCAGGGCTTACGCACGAGCAGTACTTC
TRBJ2-5 | . | many | TRBV6-1 | CASSEWVGVGETQYF | TGTGCCAGCAGTGAATGGGTGGGAGTAGGTGAGACCCAGTACTTC
TRBJ2-7 | TRBD1 | . | TRBV7-9 | CASSLVGGQVGYEQYF | TGTGCCAGCAGCTTAGTAGGCGGACAGGTGGGATACGAGCAGTACTTC
TRBJ2-3 | TRBD2 | many | TRBV13 | CASSSPGGFVDTQYF | TGTGCCAGCAGCTCACCGGGGGGTTTCGTGGATACGCAGTATTTT
TRBJ2-2 | TRBD1 | few | TRBV5-1 | CASSLTGGLNTGELFF | TGCGCCAGCAGCCTGACAGGGGGATTGAACACCGGGGAGCTGTTTTTT
TRBJ2-7 | TRBD2 | many | TRBV7-9 | CASSLGLAGDSYEQYF | TGTGCCAGCAGCTTAGGCTTAGCGGGGGACTCCTACGAGCAGTACTTC
TRBJ1-1 | . | few | TRBV5-1 | CASSSSNMNTEAFF | TGCGCCAGCAGTTCCAGTAACATGAACACTGAAGCTTTCTTT
TRBJ1-5 | . | many | TRBV19 | CASSIIGPGGNQPQHF | TGTGCCAGTAGTATTATTGGACCGGGAGGAAATCAGCCCCAGCATTTT
TRBJ2-6 | . | many | TRBV19 | CASSVAGANVLTF | TGTGCCAGTAGTGTTGCTGGGGCCAACGTCCTGACTTTC
TRBJ2-3 | . | many | TRBV4-3 | CASSQGGLLGDTQYF | TGCGCCAGCAGCCAAGGAGGTCTACTCGGAGATACGCAGTATTTT
TRBJ2-4 | . | many | TRBV7-9 | CASSLDYWGKNIQYF | TGTGCCAGCAGCTTAGACTACTGGGGCAAAAACATTCAGTACTTC
TRBJ1-4 | TRBD1 | . | TRBV4-1 | CASNQILGQRLTNERLFF | TGCGCCAGCAACCAGATTTTGGGACAGCGACTAACTAATGAAAGACTGTTTTTT
TRBJ2-7 | TRBD1 | many | TRBV20-1 | CSASGLAFRGYEQYF | TGCAGTGCTAGTGGCCTCGCGTTCAGGGGGTACGAGCAGTACTTC
TRBJ2-7 | TRBD1 | many | TRBV5-4 | CASSSRDSSYEQYF | TGTGCCAGCAGCTCCCGGGACAGCTCCTACGAGCAGTACTTC
TRBJ1-2 | . | many | TRBV3-1 | CASSQDGGGYGYTF | TGTGCCAGCAGCCAAGACGGCGGCGGCTATGGCTACACCTTC
TRBJ1-5 | . | many | TRBV19 | CASSIFGGRSNQPQHF | TGTGCCAGTAGTATTTTCGGGGGCCGTAGCAATCAGCCCCAGCATTTT
TRBJ2-7 | . | few | TRBV5-1 | CASSSMTGLSYEQYF | TGCGCCAGCAGCTCCATGACGGGACTCTCCTACGAGCAGTACTTC
TRBJ2-5 | . | . | TRBV29-1 | CSALQETQYF | TGCAGCGCCCTTCAAGAGACCCAGTACTTC
TRBJ2-2 | TRBD1 | few | TRBV14 | CASSLNARTGGYTGELFF | TGTGCCAGCAGCCTCAACGCTAGGACAGGGGGATATACCGGGGAGCTGTTTTTT